This T cell receptor beta chain emerged from a study of cytomegalovirus exposure and HLA in healthy donors. Per the germline V gene, CDR1 is MDHEN and CDR2 is SYDVKM. CDR3 length equals 14 residues. V lost 4 bases and J 2 bases, leaving 10 bases between the germline ends. The PCR was carried out with 60 Vbeta primers and 13 Jbeta primers. Produced via immunoSEQ multiplex PCR; TCRdb's table is partial and in-frame only. The sample lists roughly 100,000 clones, more than 60% occurring once. Sequenced input: PBMCs. The chain carries TRBV28 and TRBJ2-3, with D possibly TRBD2 on 7 matching bases. The TCR comes from a woman aged 40 to 50 in good health and CMV-seropositive. The CDR3 DNA is TGTGCCAGCAGTTGGGGGGGCGTCACAGATACGCAGTATTTT. Protein product: CASSWGGVTDTQYF.